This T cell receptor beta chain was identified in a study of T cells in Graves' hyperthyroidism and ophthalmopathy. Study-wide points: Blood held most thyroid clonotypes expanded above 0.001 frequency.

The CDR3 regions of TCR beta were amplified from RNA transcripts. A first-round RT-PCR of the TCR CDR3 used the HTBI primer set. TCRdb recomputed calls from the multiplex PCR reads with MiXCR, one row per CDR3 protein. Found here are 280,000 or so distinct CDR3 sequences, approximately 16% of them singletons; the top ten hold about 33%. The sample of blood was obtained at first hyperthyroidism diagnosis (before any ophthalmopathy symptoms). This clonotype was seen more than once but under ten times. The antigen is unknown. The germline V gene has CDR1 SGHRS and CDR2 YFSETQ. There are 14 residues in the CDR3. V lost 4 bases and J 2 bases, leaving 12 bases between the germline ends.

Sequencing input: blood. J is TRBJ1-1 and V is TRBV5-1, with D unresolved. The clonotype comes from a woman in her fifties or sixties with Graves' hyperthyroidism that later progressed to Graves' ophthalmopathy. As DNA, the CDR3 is TGCGCCAGCAGCCGGGCCCTGGGTAACACTGAAGCTTTCTTT. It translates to CASSRALGNTEAFF.